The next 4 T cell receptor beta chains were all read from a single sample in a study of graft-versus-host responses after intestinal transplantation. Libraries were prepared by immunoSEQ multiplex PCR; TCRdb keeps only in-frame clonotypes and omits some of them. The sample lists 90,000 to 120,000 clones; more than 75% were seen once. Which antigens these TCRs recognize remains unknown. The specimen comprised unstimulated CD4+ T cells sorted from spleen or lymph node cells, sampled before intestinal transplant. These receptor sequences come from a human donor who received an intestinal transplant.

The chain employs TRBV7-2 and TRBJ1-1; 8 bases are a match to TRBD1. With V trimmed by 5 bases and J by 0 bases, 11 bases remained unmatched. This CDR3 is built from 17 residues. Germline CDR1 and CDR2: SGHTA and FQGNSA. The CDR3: CASSGWDRSGMNTEAFF. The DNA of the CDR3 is TGTGCCAGCAGCGGATGGGACAGGTCGGGCATGAACACTGAAGCTTTCTTT.

The CDR3 spells CASSHRSQQGWGEQYF. The CDR3 nucleotides are TGCGCCAGCTCCCACAGGTCACAACAGGGATGGGGCGAGCAGTACTTC. This sequence joins TRBV10-2 and TRBJ2-7, with D perhaps TRBD1 (6 bases). This CDR3 is built from 16 residues. The germline V and J ends were trimmed by 8 bases and 6 bases, with 26 bases remaining between them. Germline CDR1 is WSHSY and CDR2 is SAAADI.

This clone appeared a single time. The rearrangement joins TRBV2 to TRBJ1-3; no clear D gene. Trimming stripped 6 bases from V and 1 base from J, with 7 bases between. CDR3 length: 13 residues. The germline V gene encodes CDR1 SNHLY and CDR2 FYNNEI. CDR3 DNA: TGTGCCAGCAGCGATGATTCTGGAAACACCATATATTTT. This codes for CASSDDSGNTIYF. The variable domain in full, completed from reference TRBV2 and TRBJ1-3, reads EPEVTQTPSHQVTQMGQEVILRCVPISNHLYFYWYRQILGQKVEFLVSFYNNEISEKSEIFDDQFSVERPDGSNFTLKIRSTKLEDSAMYFCASSDDSGNTIYFGEGSWLTVV.

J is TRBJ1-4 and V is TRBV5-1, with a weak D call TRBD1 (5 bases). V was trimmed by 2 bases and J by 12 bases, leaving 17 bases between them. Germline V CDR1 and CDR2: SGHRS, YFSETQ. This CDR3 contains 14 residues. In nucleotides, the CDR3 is TGCGCCAGCAGCTTCGGCAACAGGCCCGATCAACTGTTTTTT. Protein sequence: CASSFGNRPDQLFF.